A single sample is the source of the 26 T cell receptor beta chains below, sequenced in a study of Tregs in tolerant kidney transplant recipients. Method: immunoSEQ multiplex PCR; TCRdb's copy keeps in-frame clones and lacks some. The data contain approximately 66,000 clones, 80% to 90% of them singletons. This sample comprised Tregs from blood, obtained before the transplant. These receptors were collected from a human donor who received a combined kidney and bone marrow transplant.

The V call is TRBV7-9, the J call TRBJ2-3; TRBD2 matches 7 bases. Germline V lookup: CDR1 SEHNR, CDR2 FQNEAQ (reference sequence). This CDR3 comprises 18 residues. Losses at the gene ends were 4 bases for V and 6 bases for J; bases not matched to a gene: 19. For the CDR3, the DNA is TGTGCCAGCAGCTCCGTCGGCGGCGGGAGAGTGGGAAGGGATACGCAGTATTTT. Amino acid sequence: CASSSVGGGRVGRDTQYF. The variable domain in full, with the rest retrieved from reference TRBV7-9 and TRBJ2-3, is DTGVSQNPRHKITKRGQNVTFRCDPISEHNRLYWYRQTLGQGPEFLTYFQNEAQLEKSRLLSDRFSAERPKGSFSTLEIQRTEQGDSAMYLCASSSVGGGRVGRDTQYFGPGTRLTVL.

The sample holds one count of this clone. This sequence joins TRBV28 and TRBJ1-5; a weak D match, TRBD1 (5 bases). CDR1 and CDR2 (germline): MDHEN, SYDVKM. V lost 7 bases and J lost 2, with 9 bases in between. This CDR3 is built from 13 residues. CDR3 DNA sequence: TGTGCCAGCACGGAAGGGGGCAATCAGCCCCAGCATTTT. As protein: CASTEGGNQPQHF.

The chain links TRBV11-2 to TRBJ2-5, with 10 positions matching TRBD2. The CDR3 has 17 amino acids. After removal of 0 bases from V and 2 bases from J, the junction contained 6 bases not matched to a gene. CDR1 and CDR2 from the germline V gene are SGHAT and FQNNGV. As DNA, the CDR3 is TGTGCCAGCAGCTTAGAAGGCCGAGCGGGGGGGCAAGAGACCCAGTACTTC. Translation: CASSLEGRAGGQETQYF.

The chain employs TRBV5-1 and TRBJ2-1; D not certain. The CDR3 sequence is 16 residues long. CDR1 and CDR2 from the germline V gene are SGHRS and YFSETQ. V lost 4 bases to trimming and J lost 5 bases, with 19 bases between them. As DNA, the CDR3 is TGCGCCAGCAGCCCCACTCCTGCCGAACGTGACAATGAGCAGTTCTTC. Translated, it gives CASSPTPAERDNEQFF. The full variable domain, with the rest looked up from reference TRBV5-1 and TRBJ2-1, is KAGVTQTPRYLIKTRGQQVTLSCSPISGHRSVSWYQQTPGQGLQFLFEYFSETQRNKGNFPGRFSGRQFSNSRSEMNVSTLELGDSALYLCASSPTPAERDNEQFFGPGTRLTVL.

This clone was counted a few times. The genes are TRBV16 and TRBJ1-5; maybe TRBD1 (5 bases). The V gene lost 1 base and the J gene lost 6 bases, with 13 bases spanning the gap. The germline gives CDR1 KGHSY, CDR2 FQNENV. This CDR3 is built from 15 residues. CDR3 sequence reads: CASSQFGGASQPQHF. CDR3 in DNA: TGTGCCAGCAGCCAATTCGGAGGGGCGTCTCAGCCCCAGCATTTT.

V gene TRBV18 combines with J gene TRBJ1-1; no clear D. This CDR3 has 13 residues. Trimming cost V 1 base and J 3 bases, with 6 bases left between them. Looked up from germline, CDR1 is KGHSH and CDR2 is LQKENI. The CDR3 nucleotides read TGTGCCAGCTCACCACGGTCGGACACTGAAGCTTTCTTT. The encoded protein is CASSPRSDTEAFF.

The gene calls are TRBV19 and TRBJ1-2, with a weak D call TRBD1 (5 bases). Trimming removed 4 bases at V and 4 bases at J, with 13 bases between. CDR1 is LNHDA, CDR2 SQIVND, per germline (reference sequence). The CDR3 covers 14 residues. The CDR3 is CASSTHRSGYGYTF. Written as DNA, the CDR3 is TGTGCCAGTAGTACACACAGGTCTGGCTATGGCTACACCTTC.

This clone was seen only once. The rearrangement links TRBV15 to TRBJ2-1; unclear D gene. Trimming removed 0 bases from V and 9 bases from J, with 9 bases in between. CDR1 is LNHNV, CDR2 YYDKDF, per germline (reference sequence). The CDR3 is 13 residues long. The CDR3 DNA is TGTGCCACCAGCAGAGATGCACTGAGTGAGCAGTTCTTC. This gives the protein CATSRDALSEQFF. Full variable domain (outside the CDR3, taken from reference TRBV15 and TRBJ2-1): DAMVIQNPRYQVTQFGKPVTLSCSQTLNHNVMYWYQQKSSQAPKLLFHYYDKDFNNEADTPDNFQSRRPNTSFCFLDIRSPGLGDTAMYLCATSRDALSEQFFGPGTRLTVL.

V is TRBV5-1 and J is TRBJ1-1; D may be TRBD1 (5 bases). Germline V gene sequence: CDR1 SGHRS, CDR2 YFSETQ. The CDR3 has 13 amino acids. Deletions cut 5 bases from V and 2 bases from J, with 10 bases between. CDR3: CASRADSNTEAFF. CDR3 bases: TGCGCCAGCAGAGCTGACAGCAACACTGAAGCTTTCTTT.

The J gene is TRBJ2-5, the V gene TRBV20-1; D is uncertain. TRBJ2-7 matches the DNA end more closely, so the J call is doubtful. This CDR3 spans 11 amino acids. Germline CDR1 is DFQATT and CDR2 is SNEGSKA (reference sequence). CDR3 sequence reads: CSAREGYEQYF. CDR3 sequence (DNA): TGCAGTGCTAGAGAGGGCTACGAGCAGTACTTC.

This chain connects TRBV28 to TRBJ2-7; 12 nucleotides match TRBD1. J lost 7 bases, V lost 2 bases, and 6 bases had no gene match. The CDR3 runs 15 residues. Per the germline V gene, CDR1 is MDHEN and CDR2 is SYDVKM. In DNA, the CDR3 is TGTGCCAGCAGTTTAGGGGGACAGGGGGCGAAGGAGCAGTACTTC. Its protein product is CASSLGGQGAKEQYF.

The CDR3 reads CASSIAGGHRPDTQYF. In DNA, the CDR3 is TGTGCCAGCAGTATAGCGGGGGGGCACCGTCCAGATACGCAGTATTTT. J is TRBJ2-3 and V is TRBV7-2; TRBD2 aligns across 11 bases. After removal of 6 bases from V and 4 bases from J, the junction contained 9 bases not matched to a gene. The CDR3 totals 16 residues. Germline V gene sequence: CDR1 SGHTA, CDR2 FQGNSA.

J is TRBJ2-3 and V is TRBV2; possibly TRBD2 for D (5 bases). Trimming took off 1 base at V and 5 bases at J, with 13 bases between the two ends. Germline CDR1 is SNHLY and CDR2 is FYNNEI. The CDR3 length is 15 residues. As DNA, the CDR3 is TGTGCCAGCAGTGAAGAGCGGCCCGAGAAAGATACGCAGTATTTT. Translated, it gives CASSEERPEKDTQYF.

The chain employs TRBV7-2 and TRBJ2-2; D gene uncertain. Germline values: CDR1 SGHTA, CDR2 FQGNSA. Trimming cost V 1 base and J 3 bases, with 0 bases left between them. This CDR3 contains 12 residues. The CDR3 sequence: CASSLDTGELFF. The CDR3 coding sequence is TGTGCCAGCAGCTTAGACACCGGGGAGCTGTTTTTT.

This clone was observed once. The V and J genes are TRBV6-5 and TRBJ1-1; D is unclear. Trimming removed 0 bases at V and 2 bases at J, with 7 bases between. CDR1 and CDR2 (germline): MNHEY, SVGAGI. The CDR3 totals 14 residues. The CDR3 nucleotides are TGTGCCAGCAGTTACTCCCCGGTCAACACTGAAGCTTTCTTT. Protein product: CASSYSPVNTEAFF.

CDR3 in amino acids: CASSPGTGFYEQYF. The CDR3 region has the DNA TGTGCCAGCAGCCCCGGGACAGGGTTCTACGAGCAGTACTTC. The chain is built from TRBV6-1 and TRBJ2-7; 9 nucleotides match TRBD1. This CDR3 has 14 amino acids. Germline V gene data show CDR1 as MNHNS and CDR2 as SASEGT. With 6 bases clipped from V and 3 bases from J, the junction kept 6 bases outside the gene matches.

This clone is a singleton in its sample. The chain has TRBV30 and TRBJ2-1, with D perhaps matching TRBD2 (6 bases). The germline CDR1 and CDR2 sequences are GTSNPN and SVGIG (reference sequence). This CDR3 region has 12 residues. V was clipped by 5 bases and J by 3 bases, with 8 bases between them. CDR3 amino acids: CAWDGGYNEQFF. In DNA form, the CDR3 reads TGTGCCTGGGACGGGGGCTACAATGAGCAGTTCTTC.

Here the CDR3 reads CASSLEGGIGGYGYTF. The CDR3 DNA reads TGTGCCAGCAGCTTAGAGGGGGGGATTGGTGGCTATGGCTACACCTTC. The rearrangement uses TRBV11-2 and TRBJ1-2; tentative D call: TRBD1 (5 bases). Germline loops: CDR1 SGHAT, CDR2 FQNNGV. Trimming shortened V by 0 bases and J by 4 bases, and 15 bases separated the two germline ends. The length of the CDR3 is 16 residues.

This clone was counted a single time. The V call is TRBV5-1, the J call TRBJ1-2; a possible D gene is TRBD1 (5 bases). From germline, CDR1 is SGHRS and CDR2 YFSETQ. The CDR3 is made up of 14 amino acids. Trimming pared 0 bases from V and 2 bases from J, leaving 8 bases between. The CDR3 spells CASSLGRGNYGYTF. CDR3 nucleotide sequence: TGCGCCAGCAGCTTGGGAAGGGGCAACTATGGCTACACCTTC.

This clone was observed a few times. This CDR3 is also generated by other DNA sequences in the sample. This sequence joins TRBV7-8 and TRBJ2-5; 10 nucleotides match TRBD2. Germline V lookup: CDR1 SGHVS, CDR2 FQNEAQ. The CDR3 consists of 15 residues. Germline trimming cut 1 base from V and 5 bases from J; bases unmatched to any gene: 4. The chain's CDR3 is CASSLESLAGETQYF. CDR3 in DNA: TGTGCCAGCAGCTTAGAATCACTAGCGGGGGAGACCCAGTACTTC.

The rearrangement uses TRBV27 and TRBJ2-3; D not resolved. Germline loops: CDR1 MNHEY, CDR2 SMNVEV (reference sequence). The CDR3 has 18 residues. V was shortened by 6 bases and J by 2 bases, with 24 bases between the two germline ends. CDR3 DNA: TGTGCCAGCAGAACAATGGCGTTTGGTGATCTAAACACAGATACGCAGTATTTT. This translates into CASRTMAFGDLNTDTQYF.

This clone was seen a few times. The chain employs TRBV5-6 and TRBJ1-1, with D possibly matching TRBD1 (6 bases). Trimming stripped 4 bases from V and 5 bases from J, with 18 bases between. The CDR3 has 15 amino acids. The germline gives CDR1 SGHDT, CDR2 YYEEEE. CDR3 coding DNA: TGTGCCAGCAGCCCGGTCGGGGGCAAGGGAACTGAAGCTTTCTTT. Its protein product is CASSPVGGKGTEAFF.

V is TRBV20-1 and J is TRBJ2-3, with unresolved D. The CDR3 is made up of 11 amino acids. V shed 3 bases and J shed 3 bases, with 4 bases lying between them. The V gene's germline CDR1 is DFQATT and CDR2 SNEGSKA (reference sequence). CDR3 residues: CSASQTDTQYF. The CDR3 DNA follows: TGCAGTGCTAGCCAGACAGATACGCAGTATTTT.

The V call is TRBV2, the J call TRBJ2-7, with a weak D call TRBD1 (6 bases). CDR3 size: 14 residues. Germline CDR1 is SNHLY and CDR2 is FYNNEI. V lost 7 bases and J lost 0, with 13 bases in between. CDR3 in amino acids: CASTQRGSSYEQYF. DNA for the CDR3: TGTGCCAGCACCCAGAGGGGGAGCTCCTACGAGCAGTACTTC.

The chain employs TRBV6-5 and TRBJ1-4; no firm D call. Trimming removed 0 bases from V and 4 bases from J, with 12 bases in between. This CDR3 spans 16 amino acids. Germline V gene data show CDR1 as MNHEY and CDR2 as SVGAGI. The CDR3 loop is CASSYSLTFLNEKLFF. CDR3 nucleotides: TGTGCCAGCAGTTACTCCTTGACCTTCCTTAATGAAAAACTGTTTTTT.

The genes are TRBV20-1 and TRBJ2-1; D unclear. CDR1 and CDR2 from the germline V gene are DFQATT and SNEGSKA (reference sequence). The CDR3 length is 10 residues. Trimming stripped 7 bases from V and 4 bases from J, with 5 bases between. For the CDR3, the DNA is TGCAGTGTGAGGTACAATGAGCAGTTCTTC. Protein product: CSVRYNEQFF.